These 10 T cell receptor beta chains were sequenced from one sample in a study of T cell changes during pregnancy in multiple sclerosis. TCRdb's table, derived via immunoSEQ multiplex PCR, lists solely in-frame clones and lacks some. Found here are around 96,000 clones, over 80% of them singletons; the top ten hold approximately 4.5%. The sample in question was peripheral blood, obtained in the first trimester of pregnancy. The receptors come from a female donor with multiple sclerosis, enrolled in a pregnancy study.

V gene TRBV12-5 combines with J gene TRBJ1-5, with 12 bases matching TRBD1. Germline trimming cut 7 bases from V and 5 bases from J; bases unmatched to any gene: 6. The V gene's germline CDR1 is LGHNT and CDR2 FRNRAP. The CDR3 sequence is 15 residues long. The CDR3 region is CASAIGTGGYQPQHF. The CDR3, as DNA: TGTGCTAGTGCCATCGGGACAGGGGGCTATCAGCCCCAGCATTTT.

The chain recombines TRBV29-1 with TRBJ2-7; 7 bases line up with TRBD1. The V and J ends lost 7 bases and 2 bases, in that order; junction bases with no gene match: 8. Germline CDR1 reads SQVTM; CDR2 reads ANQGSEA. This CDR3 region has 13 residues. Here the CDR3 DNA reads TGCAGCGCCACAGGGGTCACAACCTACGAGCAGTACTTC. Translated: CSATGVTTYEQYF.

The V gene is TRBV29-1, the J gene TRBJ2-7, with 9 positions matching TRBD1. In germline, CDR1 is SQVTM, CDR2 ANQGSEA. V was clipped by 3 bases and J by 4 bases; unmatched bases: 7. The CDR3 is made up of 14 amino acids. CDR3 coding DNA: TGCAGCGTTGACGGAGGGACAGGGAGGTACGAGCAGTACTTC. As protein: CSVDGGTGRYEQYF.

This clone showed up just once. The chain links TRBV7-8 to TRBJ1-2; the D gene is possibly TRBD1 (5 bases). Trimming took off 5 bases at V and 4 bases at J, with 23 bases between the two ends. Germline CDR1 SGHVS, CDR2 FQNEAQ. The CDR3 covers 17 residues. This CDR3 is CASSRGLQDALSYGYTF. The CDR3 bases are TGTGCCAGCAGCCGAGGCTTACAGGATGCGTTATCCTATGGCTACACCTTC.

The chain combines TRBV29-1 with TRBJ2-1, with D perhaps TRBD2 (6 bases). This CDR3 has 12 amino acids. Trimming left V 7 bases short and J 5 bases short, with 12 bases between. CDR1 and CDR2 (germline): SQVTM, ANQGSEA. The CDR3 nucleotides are TGCAGCGCGGGACTTAGAAACAATGAGCAGTTCTTC. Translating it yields CSAGLRNNEQFF.

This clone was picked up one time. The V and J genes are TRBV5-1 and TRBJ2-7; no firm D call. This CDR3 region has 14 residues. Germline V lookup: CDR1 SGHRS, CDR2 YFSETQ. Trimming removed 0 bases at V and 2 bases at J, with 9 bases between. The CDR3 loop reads CASSLDTLTYEQYF. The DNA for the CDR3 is TGCGCCAGCAGCTTGGACACGTTGACCTACGAGCAGTACTTC. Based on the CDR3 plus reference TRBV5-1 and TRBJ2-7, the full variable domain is KAGVTQTPRYLIKTRGQQVTLSCSPISGHRSVSWYQQTPGQGLQFLFEYFSETQRNKGNFPGRFSGRQFSNSRSEMNVSTLELGDSALYLCASSLDTLTYEQYFGPGTRLTVT.

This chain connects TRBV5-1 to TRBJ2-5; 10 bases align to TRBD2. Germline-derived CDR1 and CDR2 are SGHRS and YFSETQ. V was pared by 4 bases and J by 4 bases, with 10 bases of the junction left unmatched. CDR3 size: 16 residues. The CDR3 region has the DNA TGCGCCAGCAGCATACCAGCGGGGGGGCCGGGAGAGACCCAGTACTTC. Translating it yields CASSIPAGGPGETQYF.

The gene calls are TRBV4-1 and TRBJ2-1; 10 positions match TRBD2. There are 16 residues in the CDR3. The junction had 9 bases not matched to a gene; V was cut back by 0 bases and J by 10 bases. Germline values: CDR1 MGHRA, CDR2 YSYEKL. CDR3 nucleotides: TGCGCCAGCAGCCAAGATGCCGGACTAGCGGAGGACGAGCAGTTCTTC. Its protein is CASSQDAGLAEDEQFF.

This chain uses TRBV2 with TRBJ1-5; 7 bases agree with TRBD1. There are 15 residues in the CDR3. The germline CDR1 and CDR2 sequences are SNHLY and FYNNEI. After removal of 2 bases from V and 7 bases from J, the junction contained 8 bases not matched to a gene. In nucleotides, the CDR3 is TGTGCCAGCAGTGAATCAGGACAGGAGGGCCAGCCCCAGCATTTT. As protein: CASSESGQEGQPQHF.

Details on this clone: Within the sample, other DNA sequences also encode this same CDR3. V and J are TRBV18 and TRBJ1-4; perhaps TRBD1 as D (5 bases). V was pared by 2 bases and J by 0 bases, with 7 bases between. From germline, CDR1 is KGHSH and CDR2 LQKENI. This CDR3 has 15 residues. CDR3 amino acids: CASSPRGATNEKLFF. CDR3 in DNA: TGTGCCAGCTCACCAAGGGGCGCAACTAATGAAAAACTGTTTTTT.